Below are 15 T cell receptor beta chains sequenced from a single sample in a study of cytomegalovirus exposure and HLA in healthy donors. Primers included in the PCR were 60 Vbeta and 13 Jbeta primers. This table comes from immunoSEQ multiplex PCR, and its TCRdb copy is limited to in-frame clones, with some not included. The data hold about 200,000 clones, with approximately 79% observed a single time. Sequencing was done on a sample of PBMCs. The receptors were sampled from a girl aged 5-17 years in good health and CMV-seropositive.

The chain combines TRBV7-2 with TRBJ2-5, with unresolved D. CDR1 is SGHTA, CDR2 FQGNSA, per germline. The CDR3 length is 13 residues. V was shortened by 3 bases and J by 2 bases, with 7 bases between the two germline ends. The CDR3 DNA reads as TGTGCCAGCAGCTTTTACGGTCAAGAGACCCAGTACTTC. This codes for CASSFYGQETQYF.

The genes are TRBV27 and TRBJ1-6; TRBD1 matches at 8 bases. With V trimmed by 10 bases and J by 0 bases, 11 bases remained unmatched. Germline-derived CDR1 and CDR2 are MNHEY and SMNVEV (reference sequence). The length of the CDR3 is 17 residues. The CDR3 nucleotides read TGTGCCACCGGGGTAGGACAGGGAAGCTCCTATAATTCACCCCTCCACTTT. Translated: CATGVGQGSSYNSPLHF.

J is TRBJ2-2 and V is TRBV12-5, with TRBD1 identical over 11 bases. CDR1 and CDR2 (germline): LGHNT, FRNRAP. The CDR3 runs to 15 residues. After removal of 7 bases from V and 8 bases from J, the junction contained 9 bases not matched to a gene. The CDR3 spells CASELRDRGSGELFF. The CDR3 nucleotides are TGTGCTAGTGAACTCCGGGACAGGGGGTCGGGGGAGCTGTTTTTT.

This chain uses TRBV9 with TRBJ2-7; 7 bases agree with TRBD1. In germline, CDR1 is SGDLS, CDR2 YYNGEE. CDR3 length: 14 residues. With V trimmed by 4 bases and J by 0 bases, 4 bases remained unmatched. Here the CDR3 reads CASSKWDSSYEQYF. For the CDR3, the DNA is TGTGCCAGCAGCAAATGGGACAGCTCCTACGAGCAGTACTTC. Variable domain in full (rest from reference TRBV9 and TRBJ2-7): DSGVTQTPKHLITATGQRVTLRCSPRSGDLSVYWYQQSLDQGLQFLIQYYNGEERAKGNILERFSAQQFPDLHSELNLSSLELGDSALYFCASSKWDSSYEQYFGPGTRLTVT.

V is TRBV10-1 and J is TRBJ2-1; weak D call: TRBD2 (5 bases). V was clipped by 3 bases and J by 1 base, with 13 bases between them. The CDR3 runs 16 residues. Germline lookup yields CDR1 WNHNN and CDR2 SYGVQD (reference sequence). The CDR3 bases are TGCGCCAGCAGTGACAGGAGGCTGGTTTCCTACAATGAGCAGTTCTTC. Its translation: CASSDRRLVSYNEQFF.

The chain carries TRBV4-1 and TRBJ2-5; maybe TRBD1 (5 bases). The CDR3 extends over 14 amino acids. The V gene lost 3 bases and the J gene lost 7 bases, with 15 bases spanning the gap. Germline CDR1 reads MGHRA; CDR2 reads YSYEKL. CDR3 DNA sequence: TGCGCCAGCAGCCAGCTCAGGGTATCCGGGACCCAGTACTTC. Encoded protein: CASSQLRVSGTQYF.

J is TRBJ2-2 and V is TRBV11-2, with 10 bases fitting TRBD2. Germline V gene sequence: CDR1 SGHAT, CDR2 FQNNGV. The CDR3 runs to 16 residues. Trimming took 2 bases from V and 9 from J; bases not matched to a gene: 9. The CDR3 protein is CASSLRTSGLPRELFF. The CDR3 coding sequence is TGTGCCAGCAGCTTAAGGACTAGCGGTCTCCCCAGGGAGCTGTTTTTT.

The chain links TRBV7-7 to TRBJ1-1; 7 bases fit TRBD1. This CDR3 is 13 amino acids long. V lost 5 bases and J lost 7; bases outside the gene matches: 7. The germline gives CDR1 SSHAT, CDR2 FNYEAQ (reference sequence). CDR3 sequence (DNA): TGTGCCAGCAGCACCACAGGGGAGGTTGAAGCTTTCTTT. It specifies CASSTTGEVEAFF.

The chain employs TRBV2 and TRBJ1-3; tentative D call: TRBD1 (5 bases). Germline CDR1 and CDR2: SNHLY and FYNNEI. V lost 6 bases, J lost 0 bases, and 12 bases lay in between. The length of the CDR3 is 15 residues. In nucleotides, the CDR3 is TGTGCCAGCAGCGCTACAGGTTACTCTGGAAACACCATATATTTT. Its protein is CASSATGYSGNTIYF.

The CDR3 loop is CASSWGGAEAFF. The CDR3 bases are TGTGCCAGCAGCTGGGGGGGAGCTGAAGCTTTCTTT. V is TRBV5-5 and J is TRBJ1-1; D possibly corresponds to TRBD1 (5 bases). Trimming pared 3 bases from V and 6 bases from J, leaving 9 bases between. The germline V gene encodes CDR1 SGHKS and CDR2 YYEKEE (reference sequence). The CDR3 sequence is 12 residues long. The variable domain in full, completed from reference TRBV5-5 and TRBJ1-1, reads DAGVTQSPTHLIKTRGQQVTLRCSPISGHKSVSWYQQVLGQGPQFIFQYYEKEERGRGNFPDRFSARQFPNYSSELNVNALLLGDSALYLCASSWGGAEAFFGQGTRLTVV.

The V gene is TRBV2, the J gene TRBJ2-3; D might be TRBD2 (6 bases). V gave up 7 bases and J gave up 6 bases, with 14 bases separating them. Germline CDR1 and CDR2: SNHLY and FYNNEI. The CDR3 totals 13 residues. The CDR3 coding sequence is TGTGCCAGCAACGGCGCGGGGTTGGATACGCAGTATTTT. Translation gives CASNGAGLDTQYF.

This sequence joins TRBV7-9 and TRBJ1-5; D is ambiguous. Per germline, CDR1 SEHNR and CDR2 FQNEAQ (reference sequence). The CDR3 has 14 residues. Trimming pared 1 base from V and 0 bases from J, leaving 4 bases between. The CDR3 nucleotides are TGTGCCAGCAGCTTAGACATTAGCAATCAGCCCCAGCATTTT. This encodes CASSLDISNQPQHF.

This clone has a handful of counts. This sequence joins TRBV7-8 and TRBJ2-2, with a weak D call TRBD1 (7 bases). This CDR3 contains 16 residues. V was pared by 5 bases and J by 4 bases, with 17 bases between. CDR1 SGHVS and CDR2 FQNEAQ come from the germline V gene. Here the CDR3 reads CASSQDGGQRTGELFF. DNA for the CDR3: TGTGCCAGCAGCCAGGACGGGGGACAGCGCACCGGGGAGCTGTTTTTT.

The chain has TRBV5-1 and TRBJ2-5; a weak D match, TRBD1 (5 bases). CDR3 length equals 12 residues. V gave up 4 bases and J gave up 11 bases, with 15 bases separating them. Germline lookup yields CDR1 SGHRS and CDR2 YFSETQ. DNA of the CDR3: TGCGCCAGCAGCCGGATAGGGGTTGAGCAGTACTTC. It codes for CASSRIGVEQYF. Using reference TRBV5-1 and TRBJ2-5 for the parts outside the CDR3, the full variable domain is KAGVTQTPRYLIKTRGQQVTLSCSPISGHRSVSWYQQTPGQGLQFLFEYFSETQRNKGNFPGRFSGRQFSNSRSEMNVSTLELGDSALYLCASSRIGVEQYFGPGTRLLVL.

CDR3 nucleotides: TGTGCCAGCAGCCAAGCGGGGTCCAACACAGATACGCAGTATTTT. Its protein product is CASSQAGSNTDTQYF. This sequence joins TRBV4-2 and TRBJ2-3; tentative D call: TRBD2 (5 bases). The V end was cut by 1 base, the J end by 2 bases, with 10 bases between. CDR3 length: 15 amino acids. The germline CDR1 and CDR2 sequences are LGHNA and YNFKEQ.